These 29 T cell receptor beta chains were sequenced from one sample in a study of blood T cells in healthy people across ages (dated by TCRdb to the mid-2010s). Preparation of the library involved 5' RACE. The instrument was an Illumina HiSeq 2500. A second about 6 to 11 cycle PCR used a sample-barcoded 5' primer and a J-beta primer mix. In TCRdb, the public reads were trimmed at Q25 with fastp and aligned with MiXCR, with productive beta chains retained. All rows with the same CDR3 protein become a single entry with the most common DNA and genes. The sample table holds roughly 900,000 distinct CDR3 sequences, of which 45% to 50% were seen once. The ten largest make up roughly 12% of the sample. Sequenced input: blood. These TCRs come from a man younger than 40 in good health.

This clonotype was observed a few times. The chain couples TRBV6-5 to TRBJ1-6, with a possible D match to TRBD1 (6 bases). Trimming took off 5 bases at V and 7 bases at J, with 15 bases between the two ends. The CDR3 has 15 amino acids. Germline CDR1 MNHEY, CDR2 SVGAGI. The CDR3 bases are TGTGCCAGCAGTGAACAGGGAGGGGGAAATTCACCCCTCCACTTT. It codes for CASSEQGGGNSPLHF.

This clonotype was recorded a few times. The genes are TRBV5-1 and TRBJ2-3; 7 bases agree with TRBD1. V was clipped by 4 bases and J by 0 bases; unmatched bases: 5. The CDR3 totals 15 residues. Looked up from germline, CDR1 is SGHRS and CDR2 is YFSETQ. This CDR3 is CASSLGDSSTDTQYF. The CDR3 DNA follows: TGCGCCAGCAGCCTTGGGGACAGCAGCACAGATACGCAGTATTTT.

The V call is TRBV7-2, the J call TRBJ2-5; 8 nucleotides align to TRBD2. The J segment lost 5 bases and the V segment lost 7 bases, leaving 12 bases of the junction unmatched. CDR1 is SGHTA, CDR2 FQGNSA, per germline. The CDR3 contains 15 residues. The CDR3 spells CASNFIAGFVETQYF. The CDR3 DNA sequence: TGTGCCAGCAACTTCATAGCGGGGTTCGTGGAGACCCAGTACTTC.

About this clonotype: One base away lies a much larger clone, so this may be a sequencing read error. This sequence joins TRBV10-3 and TRBJ2-7; 11 nucleotides match TRBD2. Trimming at V came to 5 bases and at J to 5 bases, leaving 11 bases not matched to a gene. Germline values: CDR1 ENHRY, CDR2 SYGVKD. The CDR3 runs 16 residues. The chain's CDR3 is CAISTLTSGVSHEQYF. CDR3 sequence (DNA): TGTGCCATCAGTACCCTGACTAGCGGGGTATCCCACGAGCAGTACTTC.

This clonotype was observed a few times. The CDR3 sequence is CASSLPSGATDTQYF. Written as DNA, the CDR3 is TGTGCCAGCAGCTTACCTTCAGGGGCCACAGATACGCAGTATTTT. J is TRBJ2-3 and V is TRBV7-2; D perhaps matches TRBD1 (6 bases). The germline V gene has CDR1 SGHTA and CDR2 FQGNSA. Trimming removed 2 bases from V and 2 bases from J, with 11 bases in between. The CDR3 runs to 15 residues.

The chain joins TRBV28 to TRBJ1-3; the D is unclear. Germline loops: CDR1 MDHEN, CDR2 SYDVKM. Between the trimmed V and J ends, which lost 7 bases and 3 bases, there was a span of 4 bases. The CDR3 has 11 amino acids. Written as DNA, the CDR3 is TGTGCCAGCAAAGGTGGAAACACCATATATTTT. Residues: CASKGGNTIYF.

Note on this clonotype: Given a much more abundant clone one base away, this may be a read error. The chain is built from TRBV6-5 and TRBJ2-1; 11 nucleotides line up with TRBD2. The CDR3 is 17 residues long. Germline-derived CDR1 and CDR2 are MNHEY and SVGAGI. The chain's CDR3 is CAGSYNTLAGGYNEQFF. The CDR3 nucleotides read TGTGCCGGCAGTTACAACACTCTAGCGGGGGGCTACAATGAGCAGTTCTTC.

The chain links TRBV3-1 to TRBJ1-6, with D unclear. This CDR3 contains 13 residues. Per the germline V gene, CDR1 is LGHDT and CDR2 is YNNKEL (reference sequence). Trimming took 0 bases from V and 13 from J, leaving 10 bases between them. As DNA, the CDR3 is TGTGCCAGCAGCCAAGATACCGGTCGGCCCCTCCACTTT. Translated: CASSQDTGRPLHF.

The chain is built from TRBV2 and TRBJ1-2; 11 bases fit TRBD1. This CDR3 region has 14 residues. Germline CDR1 is SNHLY and CDR2 is FYNNEI. V lost 6 bases to trimming and J lost 8 bases; unmatched junction nucleotides: 8. The DNA of the CDR3 is TGTGCCAGCAGCGGGACAGGGGGAAAAGGGGGCTACACCTTC. The encoded protein is CASSGTGGKGGYTF.

This chain connects TRBV25-1 to TRBJ1-1; possible D gene TRBD1, 6 bases. V lost 5 bases, J lost 0 bases, and 13 bases lay in between. Looked up from germline, CDR1 is MGHDK and CDR2 is SYGVNS. This CDR3 has 15 amino acids. CDR3 sequence reads: CASSIQQGMNTEAFF. CDR3 nucleotides: TGTGCCAGCAGTATCCAACAGGGAATGAACACTGAAGCTTTCTTT.

This CDR3 reads CASRQQGEGGYTF. Here the CDR3 DNA reads TGTGCCAGCAGACAACAGGGTGAAGGTGGCTACACCTTC. The chain uses TRBV6-5 and TRBJ1-2, with D maybe TRBD1 (6 bases). Trimming cost V 6 bases and J 7 bases, with 15 bases left between them. The CDR3 has 13 amino acids. Germline CDR1 and CDR2: MNHEY and SVGAGI.

The V and J genes are TRBV18 and TRBJ2-4; 10 bases map to TRBD1. The DNA end is a closer match to TRBJ2-7, so the J assignment may be wrong. The germline V gene has CDR1 KGHSH and CDR2 LQKENI. This CDR3 contains 16 residues. CDR3 sequence (DNA): TGTGCCAGCTCACCACCGACCGGGACAGGGGCCTACGAGCAGTACTTC. Protein product: CASSPPTGTGAYEQYF.

This clonotype was seen ten or more times. The chain has TRBV6-1 and TRBJ1-1; 7 bases agree with TRBD1. Germline V gene sequence: CDR1 MNHNS, CDR2 SASEGT. The CDR3 runs 15 residues. Trimming at V came to 7 bases and at J to 2 bases, leaving 10 bases not matched to a gene. The CDR3 DNA reads as TGTGCCAGCAAACGGTTCGGACAGGTCAACACTGAAGCTTTCTTT. This encodes CASKRFGQVNTEAFF.

The chain combines TRBV6-1 with TRBJ2-7; TRBD1 agrees at 8 bases. The end of the DNA is better explained by TRBJ2-5, so the J call may be wrong. CDR3 length equals 14 residues. Germline CDR1 and CDR2: MNHNS and SASEGT. As DNA, the CDR3 is TGTGCCAGCAGTACAGGGGGATCCGGGGAGACCCAGTACTTC. Amino acids: CASSTGGSGETQYF.

V is TRBV10-2 and J is TRBJ1-1; D gene unclear. The V and J ends lost 3 bases and 3 bases respectively, with 8 bases between them. The CDR3 covers 13 residues. In germline, CDR1 is WSHSY, CDR2 SAAADI. CDR3: CASSDLGYTEAFF. The CDR3 DNA follows: TGCGCCAGCAGTGATCTAGGGTACACTGAAGCTTTCTTT.

This chain links TRBV7-9 with TRBJ2-5; unclear D gene. Germline CDR1 SEHNR, CDR2 FQNEAQ (reference sequence). Trimming shortened V by 0 bases and J by 2 bases, and 10 bases separated the two germline ends. The CDR3 is 15 residues long. CDR3 sequence: CASSLARQVQETQYF. For the CDR3, the DNA is TGTGCCAGCAGCTTAGCCCGGCAGGTACAAGAGACCCAGTACTTC.

About this clonotype: Being one base from a much bigger clone, this may be a read error. V is TRBV25-1 and J is TRBJ2-1, with 9 bases aligning to TRBD1. The CDR3 has 15 amino acids. Germline V gene data show CDR1 as MGHDK and CDR2 as SYGVNS. The CDR3 region has the DNA TGTGCCGGCAGTGATCGCACAGGGGGCGGTAATGAGCAGTTCTTC. It specifies CAGSDRTGGGNEQFF.

The rearrangement joins TRBV4-2 to TRBJ2-3; TRBD1 matches 7 bases. The CDR3 covers 13 residues. Looked up from germline, CDR1 is LGHNA and CDR2 is YNFKEQ. V lost 2 bases and J lost 9; bases outside the gene matches: 5. The CDR3 protein is CASSQNQGETQYF. DNA of the CDR3: TGTGCCAGCAGCCAAAACCAGGGGGAGACGCAGTATTTT.

The chain recombines TRBV4-1 with TRBJ1-2; D is possibly TRBD1 (5 bases). V lost 0 bases and J lost 1, with 9 bases in between. The germline CDR1 and CDR2 sequences are MGHRA and YSYEKL. The CDR3 runs 15 residues. CDR3 DNA sequence: TGCGCCAGCAGCCAAGAAACGACAGTTAACTATGGCTACACCTTC. The encoded protein is CASSQETTVNYGYTF.

This clonotype was seen ten or more times. The J gene is TRBJ2-4, the V gene TRBV20-1; 11 nucleotides align to TRBD2. The CDR3 contains 16 residues. V shed 6 bases and J 6 bases; nucleotides not matched to a gene: 13. CDR1 and CDR2 (germline): DFQATT, SNEGSKA (reference sequence). For the CDR3, the DNA is TGCAGTGCCTACCCGTGGACTAGCGGGCCGTTAAACATTCAGTACTTC. It is translated as CSAYPWTSGPLNIQYF.

Note on this clonotype: A clone one base away is much larger, so this may be a read error. This chain's CDR3 is CASIDSYNSPLHF. The CDR3 bases are TGTGCCAGCATCGACTCCTATAATTCACCCCTCCACTTT. This chain uses TRBV28 with TRBJ1-6, with D unclear. Germline V gene data show CDR1 as MDHEN and CDR2 as SYDVKM. V was trimmed by 7 bases and J by 0 bases, leaving 4 bases between them. The CDR3 totals 13 residues.

This clonotype was counted only a few times. The chain has TRBV9 and TRBJ2-3, with 8 bases identical to TRBD2. The J segment lost 2 bases and the V segment lost 2 bases, leaving 4 bases of the junction unmatched. CDR3 length equals 15 residues. The germline CDR1 and CDR2 sequences are SGDLS and YYNGEE. CDR3 sequence: CASSVGGATTDTQYF. CDR3 nucleotide sequence: TGTGCCAGCAGCGTCGGGGGGGCCACCACAGATACGCAGTATTTT. Complete variable domain (other parts from reference TRBV9 and TRBJ2-3): DSGVTQTPKHLITATGQRVTLRCSPRSGDLSVYWYQQSLDQGLQFLIQYYNGEERAKGNILERFSAQQFPDLHSELNLSSLELGDSALYFCASSVGGATTDTQYFGPGTRLTVL.

The CDR3 is CATSRNLWDRGHEQYF. Written as DNA, the CDR3 is TGTGCCACCAGCAGAAATCTCTGGGACAGGGGACACGAGCAGTACTTC. The chain is built from TRBV15 and TRBJ2-5; 10 bases agree with TRBD1. The DNA matches TRBJ2-7 better at its end, which makes the J call doubtful. From germline, CDR1 is LNHNV and CDR2 YYDKDF (reference sequence). The CDR3 loop spans 16 amino acids.

V is TRBV6-5 and J is TRBJ1-1; D is ambiguous. Germline values: CDR1 MNHEY, CDR2 SVGAGI. The CDR3 contains 11 residues. The germline V and J ends were trimmed by 10 bases and 2 bases, with 8 bases remaining between them. CDR3 nucleotide sequence: TGTGCCACCTCGCGAAACACTGAAGCTTTCTTT. Encoded protein: CATSRNTEAFF.

This clonotype occurred a few times. The V gene is TRBV29-1, the J gene TRBJ2-3, with TRBD2 as a possible D gene (7 bases). The CDR3 contains 14 residues. Per germline, CDR1 SQVTM and CDR2 ANQGSEA. V lost 1 base to trimming and J lost 6 bases, with 14 bases between them. This CDR3 is CSVEVAGGRDTQYF. The CDR3 DNA is TGCAGCGTTGAAGTCGCCGGGGGGCGGGATACGCAGTATTTT.

The V and J genes are TRBV3-1 and TRBJ2-3; D unclear. The CDR3 is 15 residues long. Germline V gene sequence: CDR1 LGHDT, CDR2 YNNKEL (reference sequence). V was trimmed by 4 bases and J by 2 bases, leaving 13 bases between them. The CDR3 region is CASSLMGRNTDTQYF. CDR3 DNA sequence: TGTGCCAGCAGCCTGATGGGTCGGAACACAGATACGCAGTATTTT.

This sequence joins TRBV12-3 or TRBV12-4 and TRBJ2-7; D is ambiguous. The J call is doubtful: the DNA matches TRBJ2-5 better. This CDR3 region has 12 residues. CDR3: CASRGLGETQYF. The CDR3 nucleotides are TGTGCCAGCAGGGGATTAGGAGAGACCCAGTACTTC.

The sample holds a few counts of this clonotype. The V gene is TRBV12-3 or TRBV12-4, the J gene TRBJ2-3, with a tentative D call TRBD2 (5 bases). The CDR3 consists of 14 residues. Deletions cut 5 bases from V and 4 bases from J, with 13 bases between. CDR3 sequence reads: CASSASSRADTQYF. The CDR3 DNA sequence: TGTGCCAGCAGTGCTAGCTCAAGGGCAGATACGCAGTATTTT.

This clonotype is a singleton in its sample. One end of the junction fails to match germline, which may point to a read error. The chain joins TRBV27 to TRBJ2-7; 9 nucleotides align to TRBD2. The CDR3 has 14 amino acids. The germline CDR1 and CDR2 sequences are MNHEY and SMNVEV (reference sequence). The DNA for the CDR3 is TGTGTCAGCAGTTCACGCGGGGGGGCCTACGAGCAGTACTTC. Residues: CVSSSRGGAYEQYF.